Presented here are 2 T cell receptor beta chains from one specimen sequenced in a study of OX40 agonist ivuxolimab in advanced cancers. Measured with immunoSEQ multiplex PCR; TCRdb has only the in-frame clones, and not every one. The sample shows about 76,000 clones, approximately 88% of them seen only once. Specimen: CD4+ or CD8+ T cells sorted from blood, collected in a trial of the OX40 agonist ivuxolimab. These receptors were obtained from an adult with an advanced solid tumor such as melanoma, head and neck, liver or kidney cancer.

This chain joins TRBV6-5 and TRBJ1-1; D perhaps matches TRBD1 (5 bases). Trimming left V 2 bases short and J 4 bases short, with 8 bases between. Germline V gene data show CDR1 as MNHEY and CDR2 as SVGAGI. The CDR3 has 13 amino acids. The CDR3 loop is CASSYTGGTEAFF. The CDR3 region has the DNA TGTGCCAGCAGTTACACTGGGGGCACTGAAGCTTTCTTT.

The gene calls are TRBV7-3 and TRBJ1-1; D is uncertain. The CDR3 covers 13 residues. The V end lost 1 base, the J end lost 3 bases, and 6 bases lay between the germline ends. The germline CDR1 and CDR2 sequences are SGHTA and FQGTGA. The chain's CDR3 is CASSLKPDTEAFF. CDR3 in DNA: TGTGCCAGCAGCTTAAAGCCAGACACTGAAGCTTTCTTT.